The 3 T cell receptor beta chains presented below share a single source sample, sequenced in a study of naive and memory T cell subsets. The study's findings and limits: Especially in CD8 cells, naive repertoires contained a few larger clonotypes, possibly CD45RA-re-expressing memory cells.

An equimolar mix of two oligonucleotides served as the beta constant-region primer for TRBC1 and TRBC2. The ligated cDNA underwent four PCR rounds using SP2 and nested alpha and beta constant-region primers. TCRdb ran MiXCR on the UMI-ligation and nested PCR reads and lists one entry per CDR3 protein. The sample carries some 110,000 distinct CDR3 sequences, about 14% recorded once. Antigens of these TCRs are unknown. Sequenced sample: naive CD8+ T cells from blood. The receptors were gathered from a human donor in good health.

V usage is TRBV6-6 and J usage is TRBJ1-1; D is perhaps TRBD1 (5 bases). Germline assignment: CDR1 MNHNY and CDR2 SVGAGI (reference sequence). This CDR3 is built from 12 residues. V was clipped by 2 bases and J by 6 bases, with 7 bases between them. CDR3 loop: CASSYGASEAFF. Here the CDR3 DNA reads TGTGCCAGCAGTTACGGGGCGTCTGAAGCTTTCTTT.

The chain is built from TRBV6-5 and TRBJ2-7, with D perhaps TRBD2 (5 bases). Trimming cost V 0 bases and J 2 bases, with 11 bases left between them. The CDR3 consists of 15 residues. Germline-derived CDR1 and CDR2 are MNHEY and SVGAGI. The CDR3 coding sequence is TGTGCCAGCAGTTACTCCCCGGACTTACCCTACGAGCAGTACTTC. Translating gives CASSYSPDLPYEQYF.

This chain connects TRBV28 to TRBJ1-2; D unresolved. V lost 4 bases and J lost 10, with 10 bases in between. The CDR3 consists of 11 residues. The germline V gene has CDR1 MDHEN and CDR2 SYDVKM. The CDR3 loop reads CASSSLSSYTF. The DNA for the CDR3 is TGTGCCAGCAGTTCCCTTTCGTCCTACACCTTC.